The 23 T cell receptor beta chains below come from one sample, sequenced in a study of shared clonotypes between healthy human individuals. Assay: immunoSEQ multiplex PCR; the TCRdb copy retains only in-frame clones and omits some. Altogether approximately 97,000 clones are present, around two thirds being singletons, with the ten largest covering less than 50%. Input material: memory CD8+ T cells sorted from blood. The subset is: CD45RO+ cells pooled with CCR7-negative TemRA cells. Every receptor here comes from a man younger than 45 in good health.

The chain recombines TRBV19 with TRBJ2-6; tentatively, D is TRBD1 (6 bases). V lost 6 bases, J lost 0 bases, and 24 bases lay in between. Germline V gene sequence: CDR1 LNHDA, CDR2 SQIVND (reference sequence). The CDR3 runs 20 residues. Here the CDR3 DNA reads TGTGCCAGTAGAAAGAGAGCCGGGACATACACCGACTCTGGGGCCAACGTCCTGACTTTC. This encodes CASRKRAGTYTDSGANVLTF.

This clone has only a few counts. The chain recombines TRBV2 with TRBJ2-1; D is unresolved. Germline CDR1 and CDR2: SNHLY and FYNNEI. V dropped 7 bases and J dropped 11 bases, with 15 bases sitting between them. The CDR3 covers 12 residues. The CDR3 DNA follows: TGTGCCAGCATTGGGTGGGCCACGCAGCAGTTCTTC. Translated: CASIGWATQQFF. Based on the CDR3 plus reference TRBV2 and TRBJ2-1, the full variable domain is EPEVTQTPSHQVTQMGQEVILRCVPISNHLYFYWYRQILGQKVEFLVSFYNNEISEKSEIFDDQFSVERPDGSNFTLKIRSTKLEDSAMYFCASIGWATQQFFGPGTRLTVL.

This sequence joins TRBV15 and TRBJ2-2; possibly TRBD2 for D (6 bases). The CDR3 is 15 amino acids. The germline V gene has CDR1 LNHNV and CDR2 YYDKDF (reference sequence). Between the trimmed V and J ends, which lost 1 base and 4 bases, there was a span of 10 bases. CDR3 sequence: CATSRAGEATGELFF. DNA for the CDR3: TGTGCCACCAGCAGAGCGGGAGAAGCCACCGGGGAGCTGTTTTTT.

V and J are TRBV6-5 and TRBJ2-5; a weak D match, TRBD1 (5 bases). Trimming shortened V by 6 bases and J by 4 bases, and 6 bases separated the two germline ends. CDR1 and CDR2 (germline): MNHEY, SVGAGI. This CDR3 has 11 amino acids. CDR3 in DNA: TGTGCCAGCAGAGGGGCAGAGACCCAGTACTTC. Protein product: CASRGAETQYF.

This chain uses TRBV7-2 with TRBJ2-1; TRBD2 matches 10 bases. This CDR3 is 13 amino acids long. V lost 5 bases to trimming and J lost 8 bases; unmatched junction nucleotides: 3. Germline V CDR1 and CDR2: SGHTA, FQGNSA. The CDR3 DNA reads TGTGCCAGCAGCCATAGCGGGAGGTATGAGCAGTTCTTC. This encodes CASSHSGRYEQFF.

CDR3 in DNA: TGTGCCAGCAGTTTGCTACAGGTCCCGGAGACCCAGTACTTC. This encodes CASSLLQVPETQYF. The chain links TRBV27 to TRBJ2-5; D perhaps matches TRBD1 (5 bases). Trimming removed 3 bases from V and 5 bases from J, with 13 bases in between. CDR3 size: 14 residues. The V gene's germline CDR1 is MNHEY and CDR2 SMNVEV (reference sequence).

This chain connects TRBV28 to TRBJ2-7; D gene ambiguous. Per germline, CDR1 MDHEN and CDR2 SYDVKM. The CDR3 is 13 amino acids. Trimming took off 3 bases at V and 2 bases at J, with 8 bases between the two ends. The CDR3 bases are TGTGCCAGCAGTTTGCTACAAACCTACGAGCAGTACTTC. It codes for CASSLLQTYEQYF.

J is TRBJ2-7 and V is TRBV6-1; D is uncertain. The CDR3 has 14 amino acids. V dropped 0 bases and J dropped 2 bases, with 8 bases sitting between them. Germline V lookup: CDR1 MNHNS, CDR2 SASEGT. As DNA, the CDR3 is TGTGCCAGCAGTGAAGCAGGCATTCCCTACGAGCAGTACTTC. Translating gives CASSEAGIPYEQYF.

This clone was seen more than once but under ten times. The CDR3 nucleotides are TGTGCCAGCAGCCAAGATCGGACTAGCGGGAGAACAGATACGCAGTATTTT. It specifies CASSQDRTSGRTDTQYF. The chain recombines TRBV14 with TRBJ2-3; 13 positions agree with TRBD2. The CDR3 is made up of 17 amino acids. Germline-derived CDR1 and CDR2 are SGHDN and FVKESK. V shed 0 bases and J 3 bases; nucleotides not matched to a gene: 3.

This chain links TRBV7-8 with TRBJ2-3, with 11 bases identical to TRBD2. V shed 1 base and J 3 bases; nucleotides not matched to a gene: 3. The CDR3 has 16 amino acids. Germline CDR1 reads SGHVS; CDR2 reads FQNEAQ. In DNA form, the CDR3 reads TGTGCCAGCAGCTTAGAACTAGCGGGAGTAACAGATACGCAGTATTTT. It yields the protein CASSLELAGVTDTQYF.

V gene TRBV27 combines with J gene TRBJ2-1, with 10 bases aligning to TRBD2. V was pared by 4 bases and J by 0 bases, with 9 bases of the junction left unmatched. CDR1 and CDR2 (germline): MNHEY, SMNVEV (reference sequence). The CDR3 is 18 amino acids. The CDR3 protein is CASSSHRLAGSSYNEQFF. CDR3 sequence (DNA): TGTGCCAGCAGTTCTCATCGACTAGCGGGTAGCTCCTACAATGAGCAGTTCTTC.

This chain connects TRBV27 to TRBJ2-2, with D unresolved. CDR1 and CDR2 from the germline V gene are MNHEY and SMNVEV (reference sequence). Trimming removed 4 bases from V and 2 bases from J, with 5 bases in between. This CDR3 spans 13 amino acids. This CDR3 reads CASSYPNTGELFF. The CDR3 DNA reads TGTGCCAGCAGTTATCCCAACACCGGGGAGCTGTTTTTT.

This clone has only a few counts. The chain combines TRBV9 with TRBJ2-2; D is possibly TRBD1 or TRBD2 (5 bases each). Per germline, CDR1 SGDLS and CDR2 YYNGEE. V was pared by 3 bases and J by 6 bases, with 12 bases between. This CDR3 is built from 14 residues. CDR3 sequence (DNA): TGTGCCAGCAGCGGCCCCGGGACCTCCGGGGAGCTGTTTTTT. Translating gives CASSGPGTSGELFF.

J is TRBJ2-7 and V is TRBV27, with D possibly matching TRBD1 (6 bases). Trimming stripped 5 bases from V and 0 bases from J, with 29 bases between. Germline V gene data show CDR1 as MNHEY and CDR2 as SMNVEV (reference sequence). The CDR3 consists of 20 residues. CDR3 bases: TGTGCCAGCAGTCTCCGAATGCCCTTTAGTGGACAGACGATCTCCTACGAGCAGTACTTC. Residues: CASSLRMPFSGQTISYEQYF.

With regard to this clone: Given a much more abundant clone one base away, this may be a read error. The V call is TRBV4-2, the J call TRBJ1-1; D unresolved. V shed 5 bases and J shed 3 bases, with 10 bases lying between them. The CDR3 is 13 amino acids. Germline V gene lookup returns CDR1 LGHNA and CDR2 YNFKEQ. CDR3 sequence (DNA): TGTGCCAGCAGCTCCCCTGGGGACACTGAAGCTTTCTTT. Amino acids: CASSSPGDTEAFF.

This chain joins TRBV7-6 and TRBJ2-2; D is undetermined. The V end was cut by 0 bases, the J end by 5 bases, with 16 bases between. The CDR3 contains 17 residues. CDR1 is SGHVS, CDR2 FNYEAQ, per germline. The CDR3 sequence: CASSLAPSGTKTGELFF. CDR3 bases: TGTGCCAGCAGCTTAGCCCCGTCTGGAACTAAAACCGGGGAGCTGTTTTTT.

The table lists this clone with a count of one. The DNA of the CDR3 is TGTGCCAGCAGCGAACTAGCGGGAGAAGAGACCCAGTACTTC. This codes for CASSELAGEETQYF. This chain joins TRBV9 and TRBJ2-5, with 11 bases lining up with TRBD2. Germline CDR1 SGDLS, CDR2 YYNGEE. J lost 3 bases, V lost 3 bases, and 1 base had no gene match. This CDR3 comprises 14 residues.

The rearrangement uses TRBV19 and TRBJ2-2; D uncertain. Germline V gene lookup returns CDR1 LNHDA and CDR2 SQIVND (reference sequence). V gave up 6 bases and J gave up 1 base, with 24 bases separating them. CDR3 length equals 19 residues. The CDR3 DNA reads as TGTGCCAGTAGCACGATCGATCTTGGCGCCCTCGGGAACACCGGGGAGCTGTTTTTT. It encodes CASSTIDLGALGNTGELFF.

The chain uses TRBV19 and TRBJ2-6; the D is unclear. Trimming shortened V by 5 bases and J by 5 bases, and 16 bases separated the two germline ends. This CDR3 has 16 amino acids. CDR1 and CDR2 from the germline V gene are LNHDA and SQIVND (reference sequence). The CDR3 spells CASSAEMTSRANVLTF. As DNA, the CDR3 is TGTGCCAGTAGTGCGGAAATGACAAGTCGGGCCAACGTCCTGACTTTC.

The rearrangement uses TRBV4-2 and TRBJ1-1; 10 positions agree with TRBD1. J gave up 5 bases and V 4 bases, and 10 bases lay outside the gene matches. From germline, CDR1 is LGHNA and CDR2 YNFKEQ. This CDR3 is built from 16 residues. The CDR3: CASSLGNRDRGTEAFF. CDR3 DNA: TGTGCCAGCAGCCTAGGGAACCGGGACAGGGGTACTGAAGCTTTCTTT.

This chain links TRBV2 with TRBJ2-1; no clear D. This CDR3 contains 11 residues. Germline V CDR1 and CDR2: SNHLY, FYNNEI. V lost 7 bases and J lost 0, with 1 base in between. This CDR3 is CASTSYNEQFF. Here the CDR3 DNA reads TGTGCCAGCACCTCCTACAATGAGCAGTTCTTC.

The chain is built from TRBV28 and TRBJ2-7, with a weak D call TRBD1 (6 bases). The CDR3 is made up of 15 amino acids. The germline CDR1 and CDR2 sequences are MDHEN and SYDVKM. V lost 4 bases and J lost 3, with 16 bases in between. CDR3 nucleotides: TGTGCCAGCAGTTACTGGGGACAAGGCGTCTACGAGCAGTACTTC. It yields the protein CASSYWGQGVYEQYF.

The V and J genes are TRBV6-1 and TRBJ1-3; 9 bases line up with TRBD1. The CDR3 is made up of 16 amino acids. CDR1 is MNHNS and CDR2 is SASEGT in the germline V gene. J gave up 3 bases and V 1 base, and 4 bases lay outside the gene matches. The CDR3 here is CASSEVPTGGGNTIYF. CDR3 coding DNA: TGTGCCAGCAGTGAAGTCCCGACAGGGGGTGGAAACACCATATATTTT.